The entry that follows covers one T cell receptor (beta chain) sequence. These data come from a study of OX40 agonist ivuxolimab in advanced cancers. Trimming pared 6 bases from V and 9 bases from J, leaving 12 bases between. Germline V gives CDR1 ENHRY, CDR2 SYGVKD. The CDR3 totals 12 residues. Only in-frame clones appear in the TCRdb table, and some are missing; sequencing was by immunoSEQ multiplex PCR. The sample includes 30,000 or so clones, approximately 80% of them seen just once. This TCR derives from an adult with an advanced solid tumor such as melanoma, head and neck, liver or kidney cancer. The rearrangement uses TRBV10-3 and TRBJ1-3, with D unresolved. The sample was CD4+ or CD8+ T cells sorted from blood, taken in a trial of the OX40 agonist ivuxolimab. DNA for the CDR3: TGTGCCATCAGAGGCCTGAGGAGCACCATATATTTT. This codes for CAIRGLRSTIYF.